Following are 22 T cell receptor beta chains from one sample sequenced in a study of shared clonotypes between healthy human individuals. Here immunoSEQ multiplex PCR was the method, and the copy in TCRdb shows in-frame clones only, minus some. Among about 2.5 million clones listed, 92% were seen once. Source material: naive CD4+ T cells from PBMCs. As for subset: CD45RA+ positively selected. These TCRs come from a young man in good health. Some clones in this sample may be carry-over from other donors' samples.

The chain combines TRBV6-5 with TRBJ2-5; D is tentatively TRBD1 or TRBD2 (5 bases each). CDR3 size: 14 residues. Trimming stripped 2 bases from V and 5 bases from J, with 12 bases between. Germline CDR1 and CDR2: MNHEY and SVGAGI. The CDR3 protein is CASSYGGVEETQYF. The CDR3 DNA is TGTGCCAGCAGTTACGGGGGAGTGGAGGAGACCCAGTACTTC.

The J gene is TRBJ1-1, the V gene TRBV11-2, with D unresolved. The CDR3 is 14 amino acids. V lost 3 bases to trimming and J lost 1 base, with 9 bases between them. Looked up from germline, CDR1 is SGHAT and CDR2 is FQNNGV. CDR3 DNA sequence: TGTGCCAGCAGCTTTTCTTCCGGGAACACTGAAGCTTTCTTT. Residues: CASSFSSGNTEAFF.

The chain combines TRBV27 with TRBJ2-7; no definite D call. V lost 0 bases and J lost 2, with 8 bases in between. Per germline, CDR1 MNHEY and CDR2 SMNVEV (reference sequence). This CDR3 region has 14 residues. The CDR3 protein is CASSLSGLPYEQYF. The CDR3 bases are TGTGCCAGCAGTTTATCGGGTCTACCCTACGAGCAGTACTTC.

This chain links TRBV5-6 with TRBJ2-3; 7 nucleotides match TRBD1. This CDR3 has 14 amino acids. CDR1 is SGHDT, CDR2 YYEEEE, per germline. The junction had 3 bases not matched to a gene; V was cut back by 4 bases and J by 1 base. CDR3 residues: CASSVDRGTDTQYF. The CDR3 coding sequence is TGTGCCAGCAGCGTTGACAGGGGCACAGATACGCAGTATTTT.

The rearrangement links TRBV6-6 to TRBJ1-1; TRBD1 is a possible D gene (5 bases). Trimming left V 10 bases short and J 5 bases short, with 17 bases between. This CDR3 has 13 residues. CDR1 and CDR2 from the germline V gene are MNHNY and SVGAGI (reference sequence). The chain's CDR3 is CATCFGGGTEAFF. In DNA form, the CDR3 reads TGTGCCACCTGTTTCGGGGGAGGGACTGAAGCTTTCTTT.

The chain uses TRBV11-2 and TRBJ1-1; D is undetermined. Germline V gene sequence: CDR1 SGHAT, CDR2 FQNNGV. CDR3 length equals 14 residues. The V end lost 5 bases, the J end lost 0 bases, and 10 bases lay between the germline ends. CDR3 protein: CASSPHGLNTEAFF. In DNA form, the CDR3 reads TGTGCCAGCAGCCCCCACGGGTTGAACACTGAAGCTTTCTTT.

The rearrangement links TRBV6-5 to TRBJ2-5; weak D call: TRBD2 (6 bases). The CDR3 contains 14 residues. The germline CDR1 and CDR2 sequences are MNHEY and SVGAGI. V shed 5 bases and J shed 5 bases, with 15 bases lying between them. CDR3 loop: CASSRLGPRETQYF. The CDR3 DNA is TGTGCCAGCAGTAGACTAGGCCCCCGGGAGACCCAGTACTTC.

CDR3 sequence: CASSVTLPGAGVADTQYF. For the CDR3, the DNA is TGTGCCAGCAGCGTAACCCTCCCCGGAGCGGGAGTAGCAGATACGCAGTATTTT. This chain joins TRBV9 and TRBJ2-3, with 8 bases fitting TRBD2. Looked up from germline, CDR1 is SGDLS and CDR2 is YYNGEE. V was pared by 1 base and J by 4 bases, with 14 bases of the junction left unmatched. CDR3 length: 18 residues.

The chain combines TRBV7-7 with TRBJ1-1; the D is unclear. The CDR3 length is 13 residues. Trimming took off 0 bases at V and 4 bases at J, with 6 bases between the two ends. Germline CDR1 SSHAT, CDR2 FNYEAQ (reference sequence). CDR3 nucleotides: TGTGCCAGCAGCTTAGCCTTGGGCACTGAAGCTTTCTTT. It yields the protein CASSLALGTEAFF.

V and J are TRBV19 and TRBJ1-1; TRBD1 matches 12 bases. The CDR3 runs 17 residues. Looked up from germline, CDR1 is LNHDA and CDR2 is SQIVND (reference sequence). V lost 5 bases, J lost 6 bases, and 13 bases stayed unmatched. In nucleotides, the CDR3 is TGTGCCAGTAGTCCGATGGGGACAGGGGGCGAGAAGGCTGAAGCTTTCTTT. It is translated as CASSPMGTGGEKAEAFF.

V gene TRBV5-1 combines with J gene TRBJ2-7; possibly TRBD2 for D (5 bases). This CDR3 is 13 amino acids long. V was clipped by 0 bases and J by 5 bases, with 9 bases between them. Germline CDR1 is SGHRS and CDR2 is YFSETQ. CDR3 nucleotide sequence: TGCGCCAGCAGCTTGGCCCACGGGAACGAGCAGTACTTC. Protein product: CASSLAHGNEQYF.

V usage is TRBV7-9 and J usage is TRBJ1-1; tentatively, D is TRBD1 (5 bases). The germline V and J ends were trimmed by 3 bases and 0 bases, with 17 bases remaining between them. CDR3 length: 17 amino acids. In germline, CDR1 is SEHNR, CDR2 FQNEAQ (reference sequence). The CDR3 is CASSFRGLGGMNTEAFF. The CDR3 coding sequence is TGTGCCAGCAGCTTTAGAGGGTTGGGGGGAATGAACACTGAAGCTTTCTTT.

This rearrangement joins TRBV19 to TRBJ1-2, with a tentative D call TRBD1 (5 bases). The CDR3 consists of 15 residues. Germline V CDR1 and CDR2: LNHDA, SQIVND (reference sequence). V was shortened by 6 bases and J by 4 bases, with 18 bases between the two germline ends. CDR3 nucleotide sequence: TGTGCCAGTAGGGGGGAGCAGCCCCGGAGCTATGGCTACACCTTC. It specifies CASRGEQPRSYGYTF.

The chain carries TRBV4-1 and TRBJ2-1; 8 nucleotides line up with TRBD1. From germline, CDR1 is MGHRA and CDR2 YSYEKL. V shed 5 bases and J 6 bases; nucleotides not matched to a gene: 9. The CDR3 covers 15 residues. CDR3 region: CASSKQGAVSNEQFF. As DNA, the CDR3 is TGCGCCAGCAGCAAGCAGGGGGCTGTCTCCAATGAGCAGTTCTTC.

A single count supports this clone. The J gene is TRBJ2-1, the V gene TRBV11-2; 9 bases match TRBD2. The CDR3 sequence is 15 residues long. CDR1 and CDR2 from the germline V gene are SGHAT and FQNNGV. Losses at the gene ends were 2 bases for V and 6 bases for J; bases not matched to a gene: 5. The CDR3, as DNA: TGTGCCAGCAGCTTACTAGCGGGAACCCTCAATGAGCAGTTCTTC. Protein product: CASSLLAGTLNEQFF.

The V gene is TRBV5-4, the J gene TRBJ2-7; 9 bases match TRBD1. This CDR3 is built from 15 residues. Germline V gene lookup returns CDR1 SGHNT and CDR2 YYREEE (reference sequence). V dropped 5 bases and J dropped 6; count of bases not matched to a gene: 12. The CDR3 spells CASSSKGQGGLEQYF. CDR3 bases: TGTGCCAGCAGTTCCAAGGGACAGGGCGGCCTCGAGCAGTACTTC.

The genes are TRBV7-6 and TRBJ2-1; 7 nucleotides agree with TRBD2. V trimming: 5 bases; J trimming: 5 bases; junction bases outside the gene matches: 9. The CDR3 spans 15 residues. Germline V lookup: CDR1 SGHVS, CDR2 FNYEAQ. The CDR3 coding sequence is TGTGCCAGCAGCAGAGTTGCTAGCGGAAACAATGAGCAGTTCTTC. This translates into CASSRVASGNNEQFF.

The V gene is TRBV28, the J gene TRBJ2-3; unclear D gene. The V gene's germline CDR1 is MDHEN and CDR2 SYDVKM. The CDR3 runs to 14 residues. The V end was cut by 6 bases, the J end by 1 base, with 11 bases between. DNA of the CDR3: TGTGCCAGCAGCGTCCCGGACGGCACAGATACGCAGTATTTT. It codes for CASSVPDGTDTQYF.

The gene calls are TRBV4-2 and TRBJ1-3; D perhaps matches TRBD1 (5 bases). The CDR3 runs to 15 residues. V was trimmed by 0 bases and J by 6 bases, leaving 12 bases between them. CDR1 and CDR2 (germline): LGHNA, YNFKEQ. The CDR3 loop reads CASSQDQGGENTIYF. CDR3 coding DNA: TGTGCCAGCAGCCAAGATCAGGGTGGAGAAAACACCATATATTTT.

This clone has only one observation. This chain uses TRBV4-1 with TRBJ1-2; 9 nucleotides align to TRBD1. CDR1 is MGHRA, CDR2 YSYEKL, per germline. The CDR3 runs to 20 residues. Trimming took 4 bases from V and 2 from J; bases not matched to a gene: 20. This CDR3 is CASSRTRDRDRATINYGYTF. Written as DNA, the CDR3 is TGCGCCAGCAGCCGGACCCGGGACCGGGACAGGGCGACCATCAACTATGGCTACACCTTC.

Remarks on this clone: Other DNA sequences in this specimen translate into the identical CDR3. This rearrangement joins TRBV7-6 to TRBJ2-3, with 7 bases identical to TRBD2. This CDR3 spans 15 amino acids. Per the germline V gene, CDR1 is SGHVS and CDR2 is FNYEAQ. The V segment lost 0 bases and the J segment 0 bases; nucleotides outside the gene matches: 0. CDR3: CASSLAGGSTDTQYF. The CDR3 DNA follows: TGTGCCAGCAGCTTAGCGGGGGGGAGCACAGATACGCAGTATTTT.

This clone occurred a few times. V is TRBV20-1 and J is TRBJ1-1; D gene uncertain. CDR1 is DFQATT and CDR2 is SNEGSKA in the germline V gene (reference sequence). The CDR3 extends over 11 amino acids. CDR3 residues: CRGSGNTEAFF. The CDR3 DNA sequence: TGCAGGGGGAGTGGGAACACTGAAGCTTTCTTT.